A single sample gave rise to the 4 T cell receptor beta chains below, sequenced in a study of blood T cell repertoires in COVID-19. Produced via immunoSEQ multiplex PCR; TCRdb's table is partial and in-frame only. The sample shows some 370,000 clones, nearly 90% of them seen only once. Sequenced input: peripheral blood. All receptors derive from a man younger than 30 with active or convalescent COVID-19.

This sequence joins TRBV5-6 and TRBJ2-3; 8 bases are shared with TRBD1. In germline, CDR1 is SGHDT, CDR2 YYEEEE. The CDR3 sequence is 12 residues long. Trimming at V came to 4 bases and at J to 7 bases, leaving 2 bases not matched to a gene. The CDR3 region has the DNA TGTGCCAGCAGCGACAGGGGTTATACGCAGTATTTT. Translating it yields CASSDRGYTQYF.

This clone came up once. The rearrangement joins TRBV3-1 (or the pseudogene TRBV3-2) to TRBJ2-1, with 9 bases that match TRBD2. Germline trimming cut 1 base from V and 8 bases from J; bases unmatched to any gene: 3. Germline CDR1 LGHDT, CDR2 YNNKEL (reference sequence). The CDR3 contains 14 residues. The CDR3 reads CASSQVAGADEQFF. CDR3 DNA sequence: TGTGCCAGCAGCCAAGTAGCGGGAGCGGATGAGCAGTTCTTC.

This chain links TRBV3-1 (or the pseudogene TRBV3-2) with TRBJ1-5; 9 bases are shared with TRBD1. The germline V gene has CDR1 LGHDT and CDR2 YNNKEL (reference sequence). V lost 5 bases to trimming and J lost 5 bases; unmatched junction nucleotides: 7. CDR3 length equals 15 residues. The CDR3 bases are TGTGCCAGCAGCAACCGGGACAGGGAGGATCAGCCCCAGCATTTT. Amino acids: CASSNRDREDQPQHF.

In this sample, this clone turned up once. This sample includes further DNA sequences coding for the same CDR3. The V and J genes are TRBV6-5 and TRBJ1-1; no firm D call. The V end lost 5 bases, the J end lost 5 bases, and 12 bases lay between the germline ends. CDR3 length equals 13 residues. Germline CDR1 reads MNHEY; CDR2 reads SVGAGI. DNA of the CDR3: TGTGCCAGCAGTCCAGATCGGGGAACTGAAGCTTTCTTT. Its protein product is CASSPDRGTEAFF.